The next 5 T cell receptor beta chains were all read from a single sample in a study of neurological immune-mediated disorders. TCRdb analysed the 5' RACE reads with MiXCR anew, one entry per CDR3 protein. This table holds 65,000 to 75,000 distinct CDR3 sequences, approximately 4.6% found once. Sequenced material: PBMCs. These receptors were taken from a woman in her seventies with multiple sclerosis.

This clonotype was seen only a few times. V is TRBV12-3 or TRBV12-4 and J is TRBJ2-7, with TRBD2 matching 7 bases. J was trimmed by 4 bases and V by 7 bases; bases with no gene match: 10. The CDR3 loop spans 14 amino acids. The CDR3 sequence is CASNPGLLFYEQYF. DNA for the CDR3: TGTGCCAGCAACCCGGGACTACTGTTTTACGAGCAGTACTTC.

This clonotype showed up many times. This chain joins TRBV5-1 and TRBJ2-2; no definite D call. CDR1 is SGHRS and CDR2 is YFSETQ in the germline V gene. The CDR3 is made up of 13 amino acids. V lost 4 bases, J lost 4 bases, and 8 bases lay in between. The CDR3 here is CASSIQSTGELFF. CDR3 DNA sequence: TGCGCCAGCAGCATTCAGAGCACCGGGGAGCTGTTTTTT.

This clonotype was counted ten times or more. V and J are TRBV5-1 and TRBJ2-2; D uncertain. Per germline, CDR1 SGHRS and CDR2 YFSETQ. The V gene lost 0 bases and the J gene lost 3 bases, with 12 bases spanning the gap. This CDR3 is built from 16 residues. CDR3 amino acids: CASSLVPSGDTGELFF. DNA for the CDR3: TGCGCCAGCAGCTTGGTGCCTTCAGGAGACACCGGGGAGCTGTTTTTT.

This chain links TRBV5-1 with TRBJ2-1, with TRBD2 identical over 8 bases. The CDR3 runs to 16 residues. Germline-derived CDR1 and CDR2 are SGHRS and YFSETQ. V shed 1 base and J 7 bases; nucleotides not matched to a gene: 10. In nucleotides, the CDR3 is TGCGCCAGCAGCTTGTCACCGGGACTAGTACAGAATGAGCAGTTCTTC. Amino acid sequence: CASSLSPGLVQNEQFF.

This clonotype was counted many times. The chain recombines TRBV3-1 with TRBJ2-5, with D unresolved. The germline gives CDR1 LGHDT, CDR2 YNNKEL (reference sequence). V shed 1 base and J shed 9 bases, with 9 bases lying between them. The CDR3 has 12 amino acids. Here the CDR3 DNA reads TGTGCCAGCAGCCAAGTGGCTAGTTCCCAGTACTTC. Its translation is CASSQVASSQYF.